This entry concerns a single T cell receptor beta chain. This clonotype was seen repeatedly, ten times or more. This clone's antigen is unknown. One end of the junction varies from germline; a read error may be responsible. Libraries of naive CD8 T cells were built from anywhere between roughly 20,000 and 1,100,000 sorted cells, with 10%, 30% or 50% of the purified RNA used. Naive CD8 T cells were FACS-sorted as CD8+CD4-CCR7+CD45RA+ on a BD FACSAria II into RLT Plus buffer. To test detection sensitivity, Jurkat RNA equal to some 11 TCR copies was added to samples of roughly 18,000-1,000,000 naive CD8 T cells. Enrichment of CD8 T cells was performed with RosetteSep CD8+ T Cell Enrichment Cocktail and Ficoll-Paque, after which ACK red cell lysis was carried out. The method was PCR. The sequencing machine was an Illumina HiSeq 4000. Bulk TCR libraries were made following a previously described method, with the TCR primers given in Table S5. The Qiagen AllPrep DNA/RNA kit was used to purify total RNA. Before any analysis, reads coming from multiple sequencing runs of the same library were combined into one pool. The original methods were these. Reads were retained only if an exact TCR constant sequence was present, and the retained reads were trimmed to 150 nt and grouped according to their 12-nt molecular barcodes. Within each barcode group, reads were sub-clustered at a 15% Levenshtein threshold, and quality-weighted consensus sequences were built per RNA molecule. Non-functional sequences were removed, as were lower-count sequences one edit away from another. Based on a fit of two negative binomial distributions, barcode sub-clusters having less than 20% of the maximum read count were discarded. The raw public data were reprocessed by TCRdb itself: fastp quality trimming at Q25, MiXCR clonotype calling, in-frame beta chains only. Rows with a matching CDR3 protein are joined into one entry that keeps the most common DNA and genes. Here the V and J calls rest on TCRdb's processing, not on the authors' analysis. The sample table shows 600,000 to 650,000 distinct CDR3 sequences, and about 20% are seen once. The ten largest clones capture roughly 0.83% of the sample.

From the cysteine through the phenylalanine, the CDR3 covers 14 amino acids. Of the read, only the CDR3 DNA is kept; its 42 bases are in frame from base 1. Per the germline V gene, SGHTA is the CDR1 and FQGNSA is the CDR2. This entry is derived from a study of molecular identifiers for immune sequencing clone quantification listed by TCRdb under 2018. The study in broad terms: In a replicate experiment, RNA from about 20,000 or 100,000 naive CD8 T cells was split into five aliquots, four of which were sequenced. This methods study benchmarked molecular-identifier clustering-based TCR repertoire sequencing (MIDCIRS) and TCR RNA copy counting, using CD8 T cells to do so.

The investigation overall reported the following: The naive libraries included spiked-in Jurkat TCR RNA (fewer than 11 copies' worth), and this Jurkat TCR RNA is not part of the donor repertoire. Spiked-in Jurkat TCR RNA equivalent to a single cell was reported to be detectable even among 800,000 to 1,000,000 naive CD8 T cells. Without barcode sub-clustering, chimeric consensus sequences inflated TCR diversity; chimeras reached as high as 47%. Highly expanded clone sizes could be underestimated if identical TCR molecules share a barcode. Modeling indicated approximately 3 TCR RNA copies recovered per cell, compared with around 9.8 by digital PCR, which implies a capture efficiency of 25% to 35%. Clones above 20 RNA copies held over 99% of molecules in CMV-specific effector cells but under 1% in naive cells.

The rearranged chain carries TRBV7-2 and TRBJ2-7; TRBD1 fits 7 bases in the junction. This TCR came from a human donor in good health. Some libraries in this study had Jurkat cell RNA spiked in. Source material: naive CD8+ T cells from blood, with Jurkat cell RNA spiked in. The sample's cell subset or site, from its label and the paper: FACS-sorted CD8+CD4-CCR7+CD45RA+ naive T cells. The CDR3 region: CASNLYQGAYEQYF. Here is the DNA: TGTGCCAGCAACTTATACCAGGGGGCCTACGAGCAGTACTTC.